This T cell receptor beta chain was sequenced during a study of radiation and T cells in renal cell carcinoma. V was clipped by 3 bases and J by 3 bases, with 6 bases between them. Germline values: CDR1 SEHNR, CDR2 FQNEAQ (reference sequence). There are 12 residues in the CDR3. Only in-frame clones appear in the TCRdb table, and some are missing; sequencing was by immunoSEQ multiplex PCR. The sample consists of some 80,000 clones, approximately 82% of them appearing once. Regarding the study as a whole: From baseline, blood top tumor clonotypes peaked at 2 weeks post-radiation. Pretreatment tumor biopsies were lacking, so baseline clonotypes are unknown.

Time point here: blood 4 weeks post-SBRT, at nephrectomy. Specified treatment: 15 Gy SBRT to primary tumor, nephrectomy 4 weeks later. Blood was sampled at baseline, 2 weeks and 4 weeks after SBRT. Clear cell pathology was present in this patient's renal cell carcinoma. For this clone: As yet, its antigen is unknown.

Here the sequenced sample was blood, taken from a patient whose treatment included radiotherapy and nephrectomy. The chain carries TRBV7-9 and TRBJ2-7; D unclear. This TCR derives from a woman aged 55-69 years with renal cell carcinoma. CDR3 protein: CASSFQVYEQYF. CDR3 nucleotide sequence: TGTGCCAGCAGCTTCCAGGTCTACGAGCAGTACTTC.